Below are 17 T cell receptor beta chains sequenced from a single sample in a study of cytomegalovirus exposure and HLA in healthy donors. 60 Vbeta and 13 Jbeta primers were used in PCR. TCRdb's table, derived via immunoSEQ multiplex PCR, lists solely in-frame clones and lacks some. The sample has approximately 120,000 clones, roughly 63% seen once. Material: PBMCs. The receptors were sampled from a woman in her 70s in good health and CMV-seropositive.

The J gene is TRBJ2-5, the V gene TRBV9; tentatively, D is TRBD2 (5 bases). Germline CDR1 reads SGDLS; CDR2 reads YYNGEE. CDR3 length: 13 residues. The V end lost 3 bases, the J end lost 7 bases, and 13 bases lay between the germline ends. Written as DNA, the CDR3 is TGTGCCAGCAGCGCGGACGGGGAAGGGACCCAGTACTTC. Translated, it gives CASSADGEGTQYF.

This clone was counted a single time. The rearrangement uses TRBV10-3 and TRBJ1-6; D unclear. The CDR3 consists of 12 residues. Trimming removed 3 bases from V and 12 bases from J, with 9 bases in between. Per germline, CDR1 ENHRY and CDR2 SYGVKD. CDR3: CAISDSLLPLHF. CDR3 in DNA: TGTGCCATCAGTGATAGTCTGCTACCCCTCCACTTT.

The gene calls are TRBV7-9 and TRBJ1-1, with unresolved D. Germline V CDR1 and CDR2: SEHNR, FQNEAQ (reference sequence). This CDR3 region has 12 residues. The ends were cut back, 5 bases at V and 11 bases at J, with 15 bases in the middle. CDR3 nucleotides: TGTGCCAGCAGCGTAAGGGAGCTTAGGGCTTTCTTT. It yields the protein CASSVRELRAFF.

V gene TRBV4-1 combines with J gene TRBJ2-7; tentative D call: TRBD2 (5 bases). This CDR3 region has 15 residues. CDR1 and CDR2 (germline): MGHRA, YSYEKL. Trimming took off 0 bases at V and 5 bases at J, with 14 bases between the two ends. CDR3 region: CASSQDSTKLDEQYF. The CDR3 DNA is TGCGCCAGCAGCCAAGATTCGACTAAGCTGGACGAGCAGTACTTC.

The rearrangement links TRBV19 to TRBJ1-1; D perhaps matches TRBD1 (5 bases). This CDR3 comprises 13 residues. Per the germline V gene, CDR1 is LNHDA and CDR2 is SQIVND (reference sequence). Trimming took 6 bases from V and 1 from J, leaving 9 bases between them. CDR3 sequence: CASSLTENTEAFF. CDR3 DNA: TGTGCCAGTAGCCTGACAGAGAACACTGAAGCTTTCTTT.

The sample holds one count of this clone. The gene calls are TRBV18 and TRBJ1-4; TRBD1 agrees at 8 bases. Germline V CDR1 and CDR2: KGHSH, LQKENI. V lost 1 base and J lost 8; bases outside the gene matches: 6. The CDR3 has 15 amino acids. The CDR3 region is CASSPRTGNSEKLFF. CDR3 nucleotide sequence: TGTGCCAGCTCACCACGGACAGGGAATTCAGAAAAACTGTTTTTT.

The rearrangement links TRBV5-8 to TRBJ2-2; TRBD2 matches at 12 bases. The CDR3 consists of 18 residues. Germline CDR1 is SGHTS and CDR2 is YDEGEE. V shed 3 bases, J shed 7 bases, and the junction held 13 bases outside the gene matches. CDR3 residues: CASSSGRLAGGRNGELFF. The CDR3 region has the DNA TGTGCCAGCAGCTCCGGCCGCCTAGCGGGGGGGCGTAACGGGGAGCTGTTTTTT.

This clone was recorded once. V is TRBV2 and J is TRBJ2-5, with TRBD2 matching 12 bases. The CDR3 has 14 residues. Unmatched junction bases numbered 2, after V lost 6 bases and J lost 3 bases. CDR1 is SNHLY, CDR2 FYNNEI, per germline. CDR3 in DNA: TGTGCCAGCAGAAGGACTAGCGGGGAAGAGACCCAGTACTTC. It encodes CASRRTSGEETQYF. Variable domain in full (rest from reference TRBV2 and TRBJ2-5): EPEVTQTPSHQVTQMGQEVILRCVPISNHLYFYWYRQILGQKVEFLVSFYNNEISEKSEIFDDQFSVERPDGSNFTLKIRSTKLEDSAMYFCASRRTSGEETQYFGPGTRLLVL.

The chain couples TRBV2 to TRBJ2-2; 8 bases match TRBD2. Germline V gives CDR1 SNHLY, CDR2 FYNNEI. The V segment lost 6 bases and the J segment 3 bases; nucleotides outside the gene matches: 6. The CDR3 is made up of 15 amino acids. CDR3 sequence reads: CASSPQAGDTGELFF. The CDR3 DNA follows: TGTGCCAGCAGCCCCCAAGCGGGGGACACCGGGGAGCTGTTTTTT.

The chain employs TRBV27 and TRBJ1-2; D may be TRBD1 (6 bases). The CDR3 runs 14 residues. V lost 1 base to trimming and J lost 6 bases, with 12 bases between them. Looked up from germline, CDR1 is MNHEY and CDR2 is SMNVEV (reference sequence). The DNA of the CDR3 is TGTGCCAGCAGTTTATTTGGGGGCGCAGATGGCTACACCTTC. As protein: CASSLFGGADGYTF.

This clone came up a few times. The chain employs TRBV5-1 and TRBJ2-7; 9 bases align to TRBD1. CDR3 length: 14 residues. V shed 2 bases and J 5 bases; nucleotides not matched to a gene: 5. From germline, CDR1 is SGHRS and CDR2 YFSETQ. DNA for the CDR3: TGCGCCAGCAGCTTTCCGGGACAGGGAAACGAGCAGTACTTC. This gives the protein CASSFPGQGNEQYF. The complete variable domain, with remaining parts taken from reference TRBV5-1 and TRBJ2-7, reads KAGVTQTPRYLIKTRGQQVTLSCSPISGHRSVSWYQQTPGQGLQFLFEYFSETQRNKGNFPGRFSGRQFSNSRSEMNVSTLELGDSALYLCASSFPGQGNEQYFGPGTRLTVT.

This clone was found once. The gene calls are TRBV4-2 and TRBJ2-1; 11 bases map to TRBD2. The germline gives CDR1 LGHNA, CDR2 YNFKEQ. The CDR3 is made up of 18 amino acids. V lost 4 bases to trimming and J lost 4 bases; unmatched junction nucleotides: 12. The CDR3 loop reads CASSPYGISGGDYNEQFF. CDR3 bases: TGTGCCAGCAGCCCCTACGGGATTAGCGGGGGGGATTACAATGAGCAGTTCTTC.

This chain uses TRBV7-9 with TRBJ1-6, with 8 bases that match TRBD1. The V gene's germline CDR1 is SEHNR and CDR2 FQNEAQ (reference sequence). The CDR3 runs 14 residues. The J segment lost 8 bases and the V segment lost 5 bases, leaving 5 bases of the junction unmatched. CDR3 DNA: TGTGCCAGCAGCACGCAGGGGGCGGATTCACCCCTCCACTTT. This encodes CASSTQGADSPLHF.

The gene calls are TRBV5-1 and TRBJ2-1, with 7 bases that match TRBD2. The J segment lost 0 bases and the V segment lost 4 bases, leaving 7 bases of the junction unmatched. The germline V gene has CDR1 SGHRS and CDR2 YFSETQ. The length of the CDR3 is 16 residues. The CDR3 here is CASSGKRGSSYNEQFF. CDR3 bases: TGCGCCAGCAGCGGAAAGCGGGGAAGCTCCTACAATGAGCAGTTCTTC.

This clone was observed a few times. J is TRBJ1-5 and V is TRBV7-2; D is unclear. This CDR3 region has 13 residues. With 1 base removed from V and 5 bases from J, the gap between germline ends came to 6 bases. Germline assignment: CDR1 SGHTA and CDR2 FQGNSA. DNA for the CDR3: TGTGCCAGCAGCTTAGGAGGGTATCAGCCCCAGCATTTT. Its protein product is CASSLGGYQPQHF. Full variable domain (rest looked up from reference TRBV7-2 and TRBJ1-5): GAGVSQSPSNKVTEKGKDVELRCDPISGHTALYWYRQSLGQGLEFLIYFQGNSAPDKSGLPSDRFSAERTGGSVSTLTIQRTQQEDSAVYLCASSLGGYQPQHFGDGTRLSIL.

The sample holds a few counts of this clone. This sequence joins TRBV7-8 and TRBJ2-7, with D perhaps matching TRBD2 (6 bases). The CDR3 is made up of 14 amino acids. Trimming cost V 1 base and J 6 bases, with 13 bases left between them. Germline CDR1 and CDR2: SGHVS and FQNEAQ. In DNA form, the CDR3 reads TGTGCCAGCAGCTTAGGCCGGATGGAGGGCGAGCAGTACTTC. Its protein product is CASSLGRMEGEQYF.

The rearrangement uses TRBV10-3 and TRBJ2-5; 12 bases agree with TRBD2. V gave up 4 bases and J gave up 1 base; unmatched junction bases: 1. The CDR3 consists of 15 residues. Per germline, CDR1 ENHRY and CDR2 SYGVKD. CDR3 nucleotides: TGTGCCATCAGTGCGACTAGCGGGGGCCAAGAGACCCAGTACTTC. This codes for CAISATSGGQETQYF.